This T cell receptor (beta chain) was profiled in a study of shared clonotypes between healthy human individuals. Notes on the study in general: Clonotypes which were not shared had lower generation probabilities than clonotypes that all four donors shared.

A word on this clone: Its matching antigen is unknown. Other DNA sequences within the sample encode an identical CDR3.

CDR3 length: 14 residues. V was cut by 2 bases and J by 0 bases, with 7 bases left in between. CDR1 and CDR2 from the germline V gene are SGHRS and YFSETQ. The authors' processing: ImmunoSEQ only sent back junction sequences with no quality scores, so filtering was done differently. Using immunoSEQ multiplex PCR, the repertoire was profiled, and TCRdb retains in-frame clones only, with some absent. Clonal size and the V and J genes are those of that table, whereas D and trimming came from the DNA. This table has 2.5 million or so clones, approximately 90% appearing once. There were only Caucasian adults among the donors, and all lived in Nashville, Tennessee. The study separated CD4+ cells into CD45RA+ naive and CD45RA-negative memory subsets.

The clonotype comes from a man in his late teens or twenties in good health. Sequencing was done on a sample of naive CD4+ T cells sorted from blood. Subset of the sample: CD45RA+ positively selected. The V call is TRBV5-1, the J call TRBJ2-3, with D possibly being TRBD2 (6 bases). CDR3 loop: CASSLSGSTDTQYF. Written as DNA, the CDR3 is TGCGCCAGCAGCTTAAGCGGGAGCACAGATACGCAGTATTTT.